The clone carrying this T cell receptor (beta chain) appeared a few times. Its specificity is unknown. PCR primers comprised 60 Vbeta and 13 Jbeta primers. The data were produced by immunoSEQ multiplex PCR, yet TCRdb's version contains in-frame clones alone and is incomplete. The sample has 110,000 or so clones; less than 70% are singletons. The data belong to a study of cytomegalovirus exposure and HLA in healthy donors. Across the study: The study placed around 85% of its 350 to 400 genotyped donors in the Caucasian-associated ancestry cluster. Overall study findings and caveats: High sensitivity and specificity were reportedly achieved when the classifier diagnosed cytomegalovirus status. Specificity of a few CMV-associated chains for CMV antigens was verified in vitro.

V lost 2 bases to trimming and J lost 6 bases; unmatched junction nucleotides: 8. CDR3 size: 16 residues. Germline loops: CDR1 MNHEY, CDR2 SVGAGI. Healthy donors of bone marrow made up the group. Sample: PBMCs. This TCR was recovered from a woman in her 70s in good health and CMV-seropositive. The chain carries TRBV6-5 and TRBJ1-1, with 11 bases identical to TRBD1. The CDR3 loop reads CASSYTPGQGGAEAFF. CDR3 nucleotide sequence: TGTGCCAGCAGTTACACGCCGGGACAGGGGGGGGCTGAAGCTTTCTTT.